This TCR beta chain originates from a study of blood T cell repertoires in COVID-19 (dated by TCRdb to about 2020). Context from the whole study: Samples covering the acute and convalescent phases of COVID-19 were provided by collaborators in the United States, Italy and Spain. The material from the prospective study consisted of cDNA or gDNA derived from T cells, B-cell-depleted T cells, or PBMCs. Deeply sampled blood TCRbeta repertoires from subjects exposed to, actively infected with, or recovered from COVID-19 were included in the dataset. A freely available public database, intended as a resource for researchers studying the immune response to SARS-CoV-2, is where the repertoires were released. The samples were drawn from the first 160 participants of the ongoing ImmuneRACE study and from some 1,300 subjects provided by 6 global collaborators. The sample metadata nearly always contained a de-identified subject ID, COVID-19 status, age in years and sex. Where HLA class I and class II types were available, the types were taken from metadata supplied by the sample provider, not from assay-based typing. What the research found in general, with its limitations: Clinical and demographic metadata were provided uncurated, with the amount varying by source and participant.

TCRbeta CDR3 regions were amplified from genomic DNA using the immunoSEQ Assay, a bias-controlled multiplex PCR. In the source study's methods: The number of nucleated cells in each sample was estimated by amplification of reference gene primers within the assay. Sequence reads were collapsed and filtered to measure the absolute abundance of every unique TCRbeta CDR3 rearrangement. For each sample, productive Simpson clonality was calculated by taking the square root of Simpson's diversity index across productive rearrangements. Imported from immuneACCESS, the table was reduced by TCRdb to in-frame sequences with V and J called. These copies leave out some clones; in studies compared against another copy, an unresolved V gene accounts for under half, and the cause of the remainder is not known. That table furnishes V, J and clone size, whereas the DNA furnished D and trimming. The sample contains more than 55,000 clones, 73% of them found a single time. The ten biggest clones cover around 13% of the sample.

In its sample, this clone was seen a few times. Its cognate antigen has yet to be identified. No base-level quality is on record; no much larger clone is a single base apart. Whole blood was collected in K2EDTA tubes by collaborating institutions according to the institutions' own protocols. For TCRbeta analysis, collaborators shipped samples in one of three forms: frozen whole blood, isolated PBMCs, or DNA extracted from either of those sample types. The receptor was isolated from a woman in her seventies with acute or convalescent COVID-19. What was sequenced was peripheral blood.

The DNA sequence is as follows: TGTGCCAGCTCACCTGGAGGGGACGAGCAGTACTTC. This yields the protein CASSPGGDEQYF. Recombination joined TRBV18 with TRBJ2-7; the D gene is possibly TRBD2, with 6 bases matching. V drops 3 bases and J drops 5 bases, leaving 8 bases in between. CDR1 and CDR2 are read off the germline V gene as KGHSH and LQKENI. From cysteine to phenylalanine, the CDR3 is 12 amino acids long. Solely the CDR3 DNA is kept, with 36 bases framed from the first base.